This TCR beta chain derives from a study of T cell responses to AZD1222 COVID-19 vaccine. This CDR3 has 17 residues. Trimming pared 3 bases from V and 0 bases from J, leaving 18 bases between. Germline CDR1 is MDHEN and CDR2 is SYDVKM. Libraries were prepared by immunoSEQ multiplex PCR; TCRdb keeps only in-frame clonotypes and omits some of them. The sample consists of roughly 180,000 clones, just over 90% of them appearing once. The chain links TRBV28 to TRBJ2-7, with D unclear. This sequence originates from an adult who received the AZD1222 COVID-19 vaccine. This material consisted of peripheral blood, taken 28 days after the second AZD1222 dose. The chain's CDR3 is CASSFLKKSAISYEQYF. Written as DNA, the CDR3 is TGTGCCAGCAGTTTTTTAAAGAAGAGTGCAATCTCCTACGAGCAGTACTTC.